This T cell receptor beta chain emerged from a study of T cells in localized non-small cell lung cancer. Findings and limits, study-wide: Higher blood T cell density went with longer overall survival. The study detected a median about 57 of the top 100 tumor clones in adjacent lung. The highest T cell clonality was in uninvolved adjacent lung, above tumor. Sequencing, confined to only one tumor region, leaves heterogeneity possible.

The germline V gene has CDR1 SGHAT and CDR2 FQNNGV. Trimming took 6 bases from V and 5 from J, leaving 13 bases between them. The CDR3 loop spans 13 amino acids. Clones were read by immunoSEQ multiplex PCR, and TCRdb kept only the in-frame ones, dropping some. The sample lists 20,000 to 30,000 clones; about nine tenths were seen once. Concerning this clone itself: Its antigen is undetermined.

This clonotype was obtained from a woman aged 35 to 69 with stage I lung adenocarcinoma. This chain connects TRBV11-2 to TRBJ1-2, with TRBD1 as a possible D gene (6 bases). The sample was peripheral blood, taken before any cancer treatment. The CDR3 loop reads CASSTGNLYGYTF. For the CDR3, the DNA is TGTGCCAGCAGTACAGGGAACTTATATGGCTACACCTTC.